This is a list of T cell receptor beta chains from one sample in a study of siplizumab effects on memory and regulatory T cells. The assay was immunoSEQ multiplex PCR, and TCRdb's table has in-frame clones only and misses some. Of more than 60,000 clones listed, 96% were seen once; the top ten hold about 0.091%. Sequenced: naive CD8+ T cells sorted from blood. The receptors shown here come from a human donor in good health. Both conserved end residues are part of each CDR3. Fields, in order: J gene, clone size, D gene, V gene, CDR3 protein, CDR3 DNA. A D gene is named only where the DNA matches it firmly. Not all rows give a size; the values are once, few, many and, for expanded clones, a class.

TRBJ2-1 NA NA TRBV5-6 CASSWGAREQFF TGTGCCAGCAGCTGGGGGGCGCGGGAGCAGTTCTTC
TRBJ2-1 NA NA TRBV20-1 CSGPIYNEQFF TGCAGTGGGCCCATCTACAATGAGCAGTTCTTC
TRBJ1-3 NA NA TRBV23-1 CASSQSGCGNTIYF TGCGCCAGCAGTCAATCAGGGTGTGGAAACACCATATATTTT
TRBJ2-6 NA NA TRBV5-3 CARGDRRSGANVLTF TGTGCCAGGGGGGACCGCCGCTCTGGGGCCAACGTCCTGACTTTC
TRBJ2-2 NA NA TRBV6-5 CASRVAGELFF TGTGCCAGCAGGGTTGCCGGGGAGCTGTTTTTT
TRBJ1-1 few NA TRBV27 CASRRSDTEAFF TGTGCCAGCAGAAGGTCCGACACTGAAGCTTTCTTT
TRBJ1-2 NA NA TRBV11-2 CASSLWGLGGYTF TGTGCCAGCAGCTTATGGGGGCTGGGGGGCTACACCTTC
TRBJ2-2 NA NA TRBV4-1 CASSRRANTGELFF TGCGCCAGCAGCCGTAGAGCGAACACCGGGGAGCTGTTTTTT
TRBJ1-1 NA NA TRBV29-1 CSVEGGTNTEAFF TGCAGCGTTGAAGGGGGGACTAACACTGAAGCTTTCTTT
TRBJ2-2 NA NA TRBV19 CANQGSGELFF TGTGCCAACCAGGGTAGCGGGGAGCTGTTTTTT
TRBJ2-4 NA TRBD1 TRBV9 CASSDPGQVDIQYF TGTGCCAGCAGCGACCCGGGACAGGTGGACATTCAGTACTTC
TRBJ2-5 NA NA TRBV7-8 CASSVGWEETQYF TGTGCCAGCAGCGTAGGGTGGGAGGAGACCCAGTACTTC
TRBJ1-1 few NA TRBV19 CASSTTVNTEAFF TGTGCCAGTAGTACGACGGTGAACACTGAAGCTTTCTTT
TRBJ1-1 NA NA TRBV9 CASSEGGNTEAFF TGTGCCAGCAGCGAAGGGGGGAACACTGAAGCTTTCTTT
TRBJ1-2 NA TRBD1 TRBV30 CAATFRGIGYGYTF TGTGCCGCAACCTTCAGGGGGATAGGGTATGGCTACACCTTC